The 18 T cell receptor beta chains below were found in one sample sequenced in a study of identical twins. TCRdb reprocessed the 5' RACE reads via MiXCR and lists one record per CDR3 protein. The sample includes about 210,000 distinct CDR3 sequences, roughly a tenth of them seen just once. The sample was memory (CD45RO+) T cells sorted from blood. These receptors were obtained from a woman between 18 and 29 years old in good health.

The chain is built from TRBV12-5 and TRBJ1-1, with TRBD1 as a possible D gene (6 bases). The CDR3 totals 13 residues. V was cut by 6 bases and J by 4 bases, with 12 bases left in between. The germline CDR1 and CDR2 sequences are LGHNT and FRNRAP. CDR3 DNA sequence: TGTGCTAGTGGGGACCCAGGGGTCACTGAAGCTTTCTTT. As protein: CASGDPGVTEAFF.

In this sample, this clonotype turned up a few times. The V call is TRBV5-1, the J call TRBJ2-5; a possible D gene is TRBD1 (6 bases). The CDR3 spans 15 residues. Germline assignment: CDR1 SGHRS and CDR2 YFSETQ. Trimming took 0 bases from V and 1 from J, leaving 10 bases between them. As DNA, the CDR3 is TGCGCCAGCAGCTTGGCCATGGGGGCCCAAGAGACCCAGTACTTC. It codes for CASSLAMGAQETQYF.

Sample share makes this clonotype medium-sized. This chain joins TRBV12-3 or TRBV12-4 and TRBJ2-1; 7 bases are shared with TRBD1. This CDR3 comprises 15 residues. The V gene end was trimmed by 5 bases and the J gene end by 4 bases; junction bases not matched to a gene: 8. The CDR3, as DNA: TGTGCCAGCAGTCCCCCTTCGGACAGGTACAATGAGCAGTTCTTC. Translation: CASSPPSDRYNEQFF.

In its sample, this clonotype was seen many times. This chain connects TRBV7-2 to TRBJ2-1; D gene unclear. V was cut by 4 bases and J by 0 bases, with 4 bases left in between. From germline, CDR1 is SGHTA and CDR2 FQGNSA. CDR3 size: 13 residues. CDR3 nucleotides: TGTGCCAGCAGCTCGAGCTCCTACAATGAGCAGTTCTTC. This sequence encodes CASSSSSYNEQFF.

In this sample, this clonotype turned up a few times. This chain joins TRBV20-1 and TRBJ2-5; perhaps D is TRBD1 or TRBD2 (6 bases each). The CDR3 has 14 residues. Germline values: CDR1 DFQATT, CDR2 SNEGSKA (reference sequence). V lost 5 bases, J lost 5 bases, and 18 bases lay in between. CDR3 sequence reads: CSAQQITGRETQYF. The CDR3, as DNA: TGCAGTGCTCAACAAATTACAGGGAGGGAGACCCAGTACTTC.

This clonotype was counted many times. The chain links TRBV12-3 or TRBV12-4 to TRBJ2-1; no definite D call. The V and J ends lost 3 bases and 5 bases respectively, with 11 bases between them. CDR3 length: 14 amino acids. CDR3 sequence: CASSFRSVHNEQFF. CDR3 DNA: TGTGCCAGCAGTTTTCGGAGCGTACACAATGAGCAGTTCTTC.

This clonotype has just a few counts. The chain uses TRBV7-9 and TRBJ1-2; D may be TRBD1 (6 bases). In germline, CDR1 is SEHNR, CDR2 FQNEAQ (reference sequence). CDR3 length: 15 amino acids. V was cut by 0 bases and J by 5 bases, with 13 bases left in between. Here the CDR3 reads CASSLASGQSYGYTF. The CDR3 bases are TGTGCCAGCAGCTTAGCTTCGGGACAAAGTTATGGCTACACCTTC.

This sequence joins TRBV6-5 and TRBJ1-2; TRBD1 matches at 9 bases. J gave up 4 bases and V 4 bases, and 19 bases lay outside the gene matches. This CDR3 is 19 amino acids long. CDR1 and CDR2 (germline): MNHEY, SVGAGI. Here the CDR3 reads CASSSNPDRGSKGLYGYTF. Here the CDR3 DNA reads TGTGCCAGCAGTTCAAACCCGGACAGGGGAAGCAAAGGCCTCTATGGCTACACCTTC.

The V call is TRBV9, the J call TRBJ2-3; D is undetermined. Germline-derived CDR1 and CDR2 are SGDLS and YYNGEE. The V end lost 2 bases, the J end lost 1 base, and 11 bases lay between the germline ends. This CDR3 spans 15 amino acids. Here the CDR3 reads CASSVRLGGTDTQYF. The CDR3 DNA reads as TGTGCCAGCAGCGTTAGGCTAGGAGGCACAGATACGCAGTATTTT.

J is TRBJ2-1 and V is TRBV11-2, with 8 bases matching TRBD2. CDR3 length: 16 residues. The V gene end was trimmed by 6 bases and the J gene end by 3 bases; junction bases not matched to a gene: 10. Germline CDR1 reads SGHAT; CDR2 reads FQNNGV. DNA of the CDR3: TGTGCCAGCAGTTCTCGAACTAGCGGAGGCTACAATGAGCAGTTCTTC. Its protein product is CASSSRTSGGYNEQFF.

The V and J genes are TRBV3-1 and TRBJ2-2; TRBD2 aligns across 8 bases. The CDR3 is made up of 16 amino acids. The trim removed 0 bases at V and 6 bases at J, leaving 6 bases unmatched. Germline V gene data show CDR1 as LGHDT and CDR2 as YNNKEL (reference sequence). The CDR3 here is CASSQEGRGDPGELFF. The CDR3 nucleotides read TGTGCCAGCAGCCAAGAAGGGCGGGGGGACCCCGGGGAGCTGTTTTTT.

This clonotype has just a few counts. Relative to the germline gene, one junction end is altered; a read error may explain this. The rearrangement joins TRBV7-9 to TRBJ2-1; TRBD2 might be the D (5 bases). The CDR3 has 12 residues. Germline lookup yields CDR1 SEHNR and CDR2 FQNEAQ (reference sequence). The CDR3 DNA reads as TGTGCCAGCAGCTTAGGAGCGGACGCAGCGGTCTTC. It is translated as CASSLGADAAVF.

This clonotype was seen a few times. The chain carries TRBV20-1 and TRBJ2-1; no definite D call. V lost 3 bases to trimming and J lost 5 bases, with 17 bases between them. The CDR3 runs to 15 residues. The V gene's germline CDR1 is DFQATT and CDR2 SNEGSKA (reference sequence). The CDR3 DNA sequence: TGCAGTGCTAGTCCGGCCCACGGAATTGACAATGAGCAGTTCTTC. Translating it yields CSASPAHGIDNEQFF.

The chain links TRBV6-1 to TRBJ2-3; the D gene is possibly TRBD1 (6 bases). V shed 3 bases and J shed 2 bases, with 12 bases lying between them. CDR3 length equals 15 residues. Germline V gene sequence: CDR1 MNHNS, CDR2 SASEGT. The CDR3 loop is CASSDRTGLTDTQYF. DNA of the CDR3: TGTGCCAGCAGTGACCGAACAGGGCTCACAGATACGCAGTATTTT.

The V and J genes are TRBV20-1 and TRBJ1-3; D unresolved. CDR3 length: 14 residues. V was pared by 6 bases and J by 4 bases, with 16 bases between. CDR1 and CDR2 (germline): DFQATT, SNEGSKA (reference sequence). CDR3 residues: CSAPFRDGGNTIYF. CDR3 DNA: TGCAGTGCCCCTTTTCGCGATGGAGGAAACACCATATATTTT.

On this clonotype itself: An end of the junction differs from the germline gene, which may be a read error. The V call is TRBV3-1, the J call TRBJ2-3, with D perhaps TRBD1 (5 bases). Germline V gene sequence: CDR1 LGHDT, CDR2 YNNKEL (reference sequence). The CDR3 runs 14 residues. This chain's CDR3 is CACSQGVSWDTQYF. The CDR3 coding sequence is TGTGCCTGCAGCCAAGGGGTCTCGTGGGATACGCAGTATTTT.

The rearrangement uses TRBV10-1 and TRBJ1-6; the D gene is possibly TRBD1 (5 bases). V was trimmed by 4 bases and J by 11 bases, leaving 15 bases between them. The CDR3 loop spans 14 amino acids. CDR1 is WNHNN and CDR2 is SYGVQD in the germline V gene (reference sequence). The DNA of the CDR3 is TGCGCCAGCAGTGGGTTCGCAGGGTCGACACCCCTCCACTTT. It specifies CASSGFAGSTPLHF.

This clonotype was seen a few times. V usage is TRBV10-3 and J usage is TRBJ2-7, with TRBD2 matching over 10 bases. Per the germline V gene, CDR1 is ENHRY and CDR2 is SYGVKD. V shed 4 bases and J 2 bases; nucleotides not matched to a gene: 2. CDR3 size: 14 residues. The CDR3 DNA is TGTGCCATCAGTGCTAGCGGGGGTGCCTACGAGCAGTACTTC. It yields the protein CAISASGGAYEQYF.